This T cell receptor beta chain comes out of a study of blood T cell repertoires in COVID-19. Study background: T cells, B-cell-depleted T cells, or PBMCs supplied cDNA or gDNA.

Profiled with immunoSEQ multiplex PCR; TCRdb holds only in-frame clones, not every one. This table holds tens of thousands of clones, roughly 87% found once. The source material was peripheral blood. The source of this sequence is a man between 18 and 29 years old with COVID-19, enrolled during active disease.

DNA of the CDR3: TGTGCCAGCAGCGCTGCCGGGACTTTCAATGAGCAGTTCTTC. It translates to CASSAAGTFNEQFF. J is TRBJ2-1 and V is TRBV7-3; a possible D gene is TRBD2 (6 bases). CDR3 length: 14 residues. Germline V gene data show CDR1 as SGHTA and CDR2 as FQGTGA. Trimming removed 5 bases from V and 6 bases from J, with 14 bases in between.